This T cell receptor beta chain was sequenced in a study of T-cell reconstitution after alpha-beta-depleted transplantation in children. Study conclusions and caveats: In patients about two months after transplant, alpha-beta T cells reportedly arose from several hundred expanded graft clones. One year post-transplant, T-cell counts and diversity were largely derived from T cells produced anew. Where some patients showed high TCRbeta diversity at day 60, it came from recipient T cells and thymic progenitors that had survived.

The TCRbeta library incorporated unique molecular identifiers. From the PCR reads, TCRdb called clonotypes with MiXCR, one entry per CDR3 protein. The repertoire holds 550,000 to 600,000 distinct CDR3 sequences, 23% seen once, with about 14% in the top ten. The CDR3 runs to 13 residues. Per germline, CDR1 SQVTM and CDR2 ANQGSEA. The germline V and J ends were trimmed by 4 bases and 1 base, with 10 bases remaining between them. This clonotype occurred many times. Its antigen is as yet unknown. This sequence was found in a boy younger than two who had a stem cell transplant for acute myeloid leukemia, so the T cells may come from the graft donor. This material consisted of PBMCs, mostly from graft donor cells, taken 360 days after TCRalphabeta/CD19-depleted stem cell transplant. The chain carries TRBV29-1 and TRBJ2-5; weak D call: TRBD1 (6 bases). As DNA, the CDR3 is TGCAGCGTTGTCCGGGACACCCAAGAGACCCAGTACTTC. Protein product: CSVVRDTQETQYF.